This T cell receptor beta chain was recorded in a study of CD8 T cells in ankylosing spondylitis. Study-wide points: There was reportedly significant enrichment of clones that were disease-linked in matched ankylosing spondylitis synovial fluid. Disease-associated clones were CD8+ and fairly uncommon in peripheral blood. A TCR beta motif of eight highly homologous variants appeared characteristic of ankylosing spondylitis blood.

TCRdb re-analysed the 5' RACE reads in MiXCR, keeping a single row per CDR3 protein. The data show about 220,000 distinct CDR3 sequences, about 6.7% seen once. In germline, CDR1 is SEHNR, CDR2 FQNEAQ (reference sequence). The length of the CDR3 is 14 residues. Trimming at V came to 5 bases and at J to 6 bases, leaving 9 bases not matched to a gene. This clonotype has at least ten counts. Antigen: not known. Source material: blood, either unsorted or a sorted T cell fraction (not recorded which). The sequence derives from a male donor with ankylosing spondylitis. The V gene is TRBV7-9, the J gene TRBJ2-7; 8 positions match TRBD2. The CDR3 DNA is TGTGCCAGCAGCCAACTTCTCGGGAGGGGCGAGCAGTACTTC. Translated, it gives CASSQLLGRGEQYF. Full variable domain (outside the CDR3, taken from reference TRBV7-9 and TRBJ2-7): DTGVSQNPRHKITKRGQNVTFRCDPISEHNRLYWYRQTLGQGPEFLTYFQNEAQLEKSRLLSDRFSAERPKGSFSTLEIQRTEQGDSAMYLCASSQLLGRGEQYFGPGTRLTVT.